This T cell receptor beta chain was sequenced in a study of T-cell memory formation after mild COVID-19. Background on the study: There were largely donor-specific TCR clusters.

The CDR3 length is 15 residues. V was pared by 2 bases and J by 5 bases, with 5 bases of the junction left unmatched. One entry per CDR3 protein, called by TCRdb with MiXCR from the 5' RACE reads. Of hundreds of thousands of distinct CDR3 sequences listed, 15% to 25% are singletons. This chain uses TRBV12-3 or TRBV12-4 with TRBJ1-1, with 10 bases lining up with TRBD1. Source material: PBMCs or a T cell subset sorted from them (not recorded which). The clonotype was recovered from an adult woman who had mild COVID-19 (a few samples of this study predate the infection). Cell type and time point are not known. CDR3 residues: CASSLRDRGKTEAFF. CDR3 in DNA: TGTGCCAGCAGTTTAAGGGACAGGGGAAAGACTGAAGCTTTCTTT.